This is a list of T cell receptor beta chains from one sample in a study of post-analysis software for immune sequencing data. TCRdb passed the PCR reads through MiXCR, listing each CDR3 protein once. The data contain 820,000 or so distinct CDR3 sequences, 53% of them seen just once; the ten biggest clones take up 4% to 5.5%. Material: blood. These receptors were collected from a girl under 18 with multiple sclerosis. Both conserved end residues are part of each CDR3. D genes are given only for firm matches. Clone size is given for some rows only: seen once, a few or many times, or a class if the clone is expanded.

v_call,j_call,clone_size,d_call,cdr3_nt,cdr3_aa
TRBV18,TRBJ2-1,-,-,TGTGCCAGCTCACCAATGCAGGGTGACGGTGAGCAGTTCTTC,CASSPMQGDGEQFF
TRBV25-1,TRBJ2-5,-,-,TGTGCCAGCAAAAGTCTCGAGGGACACCCTGGGGAGACCCAGTACTTC,CASKSLEGHPGETQYF
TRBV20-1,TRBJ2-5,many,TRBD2,TGCAGTGCTAGAGATTTACTAGCGCAAGAGACCCAGTACTTC,CSARDLLAQETQYF
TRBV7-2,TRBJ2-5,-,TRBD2,TGTGCCAGCAGCACGCGGACTAGCGGGGAAGAGACCCAGTACTTC,CASSTRTSGEETQYF
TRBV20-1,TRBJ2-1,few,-,TGCAGTGCGGATGGGGCTGTCTACAATGAGCAGTTCTTC,CSADGAVYNEQFF
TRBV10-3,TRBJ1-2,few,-,TGTGCCATCAGTGAGTCGACACAGAGATATGGCTACACCTTC,CAISESTQRYGYTF
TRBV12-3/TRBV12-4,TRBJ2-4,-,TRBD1,TGTGCCAGCAGTTCAGGACAGGGGGCTAGCATTCAGTACTTC,CASSSGQGASIQYF
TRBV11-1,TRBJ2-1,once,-,TGTGCCAGCAGCTCCAGCTTCGGGTCGTACAATGAGCAGTTCTTC,CASSSSFGSYNEQFF
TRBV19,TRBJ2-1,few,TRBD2,TGTGCCACAATAGCCGCGGGGGGCCAGTTAGAGCAGTTCTTC,CATIAAGGQLEQFF
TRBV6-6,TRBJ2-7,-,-,TGTGCCAGCAGTTACTCAGGGGCTGCCTACGAGCAGTACTTC,CASSYSGAAYEQYF